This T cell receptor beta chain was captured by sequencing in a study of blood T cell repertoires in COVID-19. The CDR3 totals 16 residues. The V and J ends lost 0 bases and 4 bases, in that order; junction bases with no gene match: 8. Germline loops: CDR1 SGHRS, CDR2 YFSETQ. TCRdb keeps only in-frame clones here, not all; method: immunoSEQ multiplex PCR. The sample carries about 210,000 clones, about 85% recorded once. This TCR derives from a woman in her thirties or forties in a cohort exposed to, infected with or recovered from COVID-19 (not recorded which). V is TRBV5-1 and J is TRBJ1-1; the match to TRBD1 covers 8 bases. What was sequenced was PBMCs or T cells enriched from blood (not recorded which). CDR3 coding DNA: TGCGCCAGCAGCTTGGTTGCGGACAGGGTGGGCACTGAAGCTTTCTTT. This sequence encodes CASSLVADRVGTEAFF.